One sample yielded the 20 T cell receptor beta chains listed below, sequenced in a study of blood T cell repertoires in COVID-19. Assay used: immunoSEQ multiplex PCR; TCRdb lists only in-frame clones, some missing. The table includes 50,000 to 60,000 clones, approximately 83% detected once. The material sequenced was peripheral blood. Receptor source: a man between 65 and 85 years old with active COVID-19.

The chain links TRBV9 to TRBJ1-2; TRBD1 matches at 7 bases. Germline-derived CDR1 and CDR2 are SGDLS and YYNGEE. V lost 4 bases, J lost 2 bases, and 8 bases stayed unmatched. This CDR3 contains 15 residues. The CDR3 DNA follows: TGTGCCAGCAGCCCCTCCGGACAGGCGAACTATGGCTACACCTTC. It yields the protein CASSPSGQANYGYTF.

V and J are TRBV19 and TRBJ1-5; no firm D call. This CDR3 is built from 13 residues. Germline CDR1 reads LNHDA; CDR2 reads SQIVND (reference sequence). The V gene lost 3 bases and the J gene lost 6 bases, with 9 bases spanning the gap. The CDR3 reads CASSMGGVQPQHF. The CDR3 bases are TGTGCCAGTAGTATGGGCGGGGTTCAGCCCCAGCATTTT.

The J gene is TRBJ1-2, the V gene TRBV19, with D possibly being TRBD1 (6 bases). The CDR3 spans 16 residues. The germline gives CDR1 LNHDA, CDR2 SQIVND (reference sequence). Trimming removed 7 bases from V and 5 bases from J, with 23 bases in between. The DNA for the CDR3 is TGTGCCAGTAATCCCTACTCAGGGGCTCAGATGTATGGCTACACCTTC. The encoded protein is CASNPYSGAQMYGYTF.

J is TRBJ2-1 and V is TRBV6-2 or TRBV6-3, with D tentatively TRBD2 (7 bases). The ends were cut back, 6 bases at V and 7 bases at J, with 25 bases in the middle. Germline lookup yields CDR1 MNHEY and CDR2 SVGEGT. The CDR3 sequence is 17 residues long. In DNA, the CDR3 is TGTGCCAGCAGCCAATTGGGGGGCGGGGGCCCCGGAAATGAGCAGTTCTTC. Amino acids: CASSQLGGGGPGNEQFF.

The chain carries TRBV5-6 and TRBJ1-1; the D gene is possibly TRBD1 (5 bases). The CDR3 runs to 16 residues. In germline, CDR1 is SGHDT, CDR2 YYEEEE. V lost 3 bases and J lost 1, with 16 bases in between. The CDR3 is CASSSPKGWANTEAFF. The CDR3 DNA follows: TGTGCCAGCAGCTCTCCTAAGGGGTGGGCGAACACTGAAGCTTTCTTT.

The V and J genes are TRBV15 and TRBJ1-2; no clear D gene. Germline loops: CDR1 LNHNV, CDR2 YYDKDF (reference sequence). V lost 0 bases and J 8 bases, leaving 19 bases between the germline ends. The CDR3 extends over 16 amino acids. CDR3 region: CATSRERIGGRRGYTF. The CDR3 DNA follows: TGTGCCACCAGCAGAGAAAGAATAGGCGGGCGGCGGGGCTACACCTTC.

This sequence joins TRBV24-1 and TRBJ2-5; 12 bases agree with TRBD1. The CDR3 totals 16 residues. Trimming at V came to 3 bases and at J to 4 bases, leaving 5 bases not matched to a gene. The germline CDR1 and CDR2 sequences are KGHDR and SFDVKD. CDR3: CATSDPGDRGPETQYF. The DNA for the CDR3 is TGTGCCACCAGTGATCCCGGGGACAGGGGGCCAGAGACCCAGTACTTC.

The CDR3 DNA follows: TGTGCCAGCAACCGCCAAAATCGACAGGGAGTCTTGGACCTCCACTTT. The encoded protein is CASNRQNRQGVLDLHF. The chain carries TRBV21-1 and TRBJ1-6; the table's D call of TRBD1 was not tested on the DNA. TRBV21-1 constitutes a pseudogene. The CDR3 is 16 amino acids.

J is TRBJ1-2 and V is TRBV25-1, with D perhaps matching TRBD1 (6 bases). Between the trimmed V and J ends, which lost 5 bases and 4 bases, there was a span of 11 bases. The CDR3 covers 13 residues. Per germline, CDR1 MGHDK and CDR2 SYGVNS. CDR3 coding DNA: TGTGCCAGCAGTCCCCGGGACACCTATGGCTACACCTTC. This gives the protein CASSPRDTYGYTF.

J is TRBJ1-4 and V is TRBV6-1, with D perhaps matching TRBD1 (5 bases). CDR3 length: 14 amino acids. Germline CDR1 and CDR2: MNHNS and SASEGT. Trimming pared 1 base from V and 4 bases from J, leaving 7 bases between. Here the CDR3 reads CASSEGRGNEKLFF. For the CDR3, the DNA is TGTGCCAGCAGTGAAGGGAGGGGTAATGAAAAACTGTTTTTT.

The V and J genes are TRBV7-2 and TRBJ2-1; 7 bases agree with TRBD1. The J segment lost 7 bases and the V segment lost 5 bases, leaving 8 bases of the junction unmatched. The germline CDR1 and CDR2 sequences are SGHTA and FQGNSA. The CDR3 has 14 amino acids. The CDR3 DNA follows: TGTGCCAGCAGCCAACAGGGGTCAAGGAATGAGCAGTTCTTC. Translation gives CASSQQGSRNEQFF.

The chain uses TRBV6-1 and TRBJ1-3, with D uncertain. There are 15 residues in the CDR3. Trimming took 2 bases from V and 2 from J, leaving 10 bases between them. Germline values: CDR1 MNHNS, CDR2 SASEGT. DNA of the CDR3: TGTGCCAGCAGTGAAAGGTCGAGGGCTGGAAACACCATATATTTT. It translates to CASSERSRAGNTIYF.

The chain couples TRBV5-1 to TRBJ2-5, with D uncertain. Germline loops: CDR1 SGHRS, CDR2 YFSETQ. V was pared by 0 bases and J by 2 bases, with 5 bases between. The CDR3 is made up of 13 amino acids. This CDR3 reads CASSLGLQETQYF. In nucleotides, the CDR3 is TGCGCCAGCAGCTTGGGACTTCAAGAGACCCAGTACTTC.

This clone appeared a single time. The chain uses TRBV12-3 or TRBV12-4 and TRBJ2-5; TRBD1 matches 10 bases. The CDR3 has 13 residues. V was clipped by 3 bases and J by 7 bases; unmatched bases: 2. CDR3 DNA sequence: TGTGCCAGCAGTTTGGGACAGGGGACGACCCAGTACTTC. Translation: CASSLGQGTTQYF.

The J gene is TRBJ1-4, the V gene TRBV2; D is undetermined. V lost 5 bases to trimming and J lost 5 bases, with 15 bases between them. The CDR3 is made up of 15 amino acids. Per the germline V gene, CDR1 is SNHLY and CDR2 is FYNNEI. The CDR3 DNA reads TGTGCCAGCAGTCTCGCTTTTACAGAGAATGAAAAACTGTTTTTT. Encoded protein: CASSLAFTENEKLFF.

The rearrangement links TRBV30 to TRBJ2-1; D is perhaps TRBD2 (6 bases). Germline-derived CDR1 and CDR2 are GTSNPN and SVGIG (reference sequence). Trimming pared 4 bases from V and 6 bases from J, leaving 13 bases between. CDR3 size: 13 residues. The CDR3 is CAWTPGLVNEQFF. CDR3 DNA sequence: TGTGCCTGGACTCCGGGACTGGTCAATGAGCAGTTCTTC.

The chain recombines TRBV28 with TRBJ2-1, with 9 positions matching TRBD2. The CDR3 is 13 amino acids. Germline CDR1 is MDHEN and CDR2 is SYDVKM. Unmatched junction bases numbered 10, after V lost 5 bases and J lost 14 bases. The CDR3 is CASSPRGGDVEFF. The CDR3 nucleotides read TGTGCCAGCAGTCCTCGCGGGGGGGACGTGGAGTTCTTC.

This rearrangement joins TRBV5-1 to TRBJ2-1; 7 nucleotides match TRBD2. J was trimmed by 4 bases and V by 3 bases; bases with no gene match: 4. The germline gives CDR1 SGHRS, CDR2 YFSETQ. CDR3 length: 14 amino acids. The CDR3 nucleotides read TGCGCCAGCAGCTGGGCTAGCGGATACAATGAGCAGTTCTTC. Its translation: CASSWASGYNEQFF. The entire variable domain, with the rest obtained from reference TRBV5-1 and TRBJ2-1, is as follows: KAGVTQTPRYLIKTRGQQVTLSCSPISGHRSVSWYQQTPGQGLQFLFEYFSETQRNKGNFPGRFSGRQFSNSRSEMNVSTLELGDSALYLCASSWASGYNEQFFGPGTRLTVL.

The rearrangement joins TRBV11-3 to TRBJ2-7; 7 positions agree with TRBD2. The junction had 1 base not matched to a gene; V was cut back by 1 base and J by 4 bases. The CDR3 contains 13 residues. The V gene's germline CDR1 is SGHNT and CDR2 YENEEA. The CDR3 nucleotides read TGTGCCAGCAGCTTAGGGGGGGGTTACGAGCAGTACTTC. Its protein product is CASSLGGGYEQYF.

This chain's CDR3 is CARSYLGRQGDNRTEAFF. The CDR3 DNA is TGTGCCAGAAGCTACCTTGGCAGGCAGGGGGATAATCGCACTGAAGCTTTCTTT. This chain links TRBV5-3 with TRBJ1-1; 7 nucleotides match TRBD1. TRBV5-3 is an ORF for which the function is uncertain. V lost 3 bases and J lost 4; bases outside the gene matches: 18. This CDR3 has 18 residues.